Given below is one TCR beta chain in context. The record originates from a study of blood T cell repertoires in COVID-19. Original handling: By means of reference gene primer amplification, nucleated cell counts were estimated. Using immunoSEQ multiplex PCR, the repertoire was profiled, and TCRdb retains in-frame clones only, with some absent. The DNA was the basis for D and trimming; V, J and clone size are from that table. Counted here are fewer than 130,000 clones, roughly nine tenths occurring once; the ten biggest clones make up roughly 5%. The CDR3 consists of 11 residues. Per germline, CDR1 LNHDA and CDR2 SQIVND (reference sequence). The germline V and J ends were trimmed by 8 bases and 9 bases, with 11 bases remaining between them.

The J gene is TRBJ2-1, the V gene TRBV19; no reliable D call. The clonotype was recovered from a human donor in a cohort sampled during active COVID-19. Sequenced material: peripheral blood. The CDR3 nucleotides are TGTGCCAGTCGATGGAGACGTGAGCAGTTCTTC. Protein: CASRWRREQFF.